Sequencing of this T cell receptor (beta chain) was carried out in a study of CD8+ T cells in alopecia areata. Whole-study context: Treated patients were given oral tofacitinib, which was dosed at 5 to 10 mg twice daily. Regarding the study as a whole: When scalp samples are sequenced, resident alphabeta T cells of normal skin are also captured. Relative to normal scalp, lesional scalp, especially alopecia totalis/universalis, showed higher clonality.

The authors extracted RNA and reverse transcribed it into cDNA as the sequencing template. Profiled with immunoSEQ multiplex PCR; TCRdb holds only in-frame clones, not every one. The table has more than 85,000 clones, 40% to 45% seen once. Regarding this clone: Its antigen is unidentified.

Germline trimming cut 2 bases from V and 6 bases from J; bases unmatched to any gene: 1. Germline CDR1 is SNHLY and CDR2 is FYNNEI. This CDR3 spans 13 amino acids. Collected material from alopecia areata patients comprised lesional scalp punch biopsies and peripheral blood. The origin of this receptor is a human donor with alopecia areata. Specimen: CD4+ T cells sorted from blood. The rearrangement uses TRBV2 and TRBJ2-1; 7 nucleotides match TRBD2. Here the CDR3 reads CASSETGGNEQFF. As DNA, the CDR3 is TGTGCCAGCAGTGAAACGGGGGGCAATGAGCAGTTCTTC.